These 32 T cell receptor beta chains were sequenced from one sample in a study of STAT3 mutations in large granular lymphocyte leukemia. These receptors have no identified antigens. Overall study results and limits: Every T-cell large granular lymphocyte leukemia patient had at least one immunodominant TCR beta clonotype.

Sequenced by immunoSEQ multiplex PCR; TCRdb stores in-frame clones only, minus some. The repertoire has 10,000 to 15,000 clones, 88% of them found once; the top ten carry roughly 12%. Specimen: PBMCs. The receptor source for this set is a human donor with T large granular lymphocyte leukemia. Some clones in this sample may be carry-over from other donors' samples.

The DNA for the CDR3 is TGTGCCAGCAGTTTTAGCGGTAGCACAGATACGCAGTATTTT. Amino acids: CASSFSGSTDTQYF. The chain carries TRBV27 and TRBJ2-3, with a tentative D call TRBD2 (6 bases). The CDR3 sequence is 14 residues long. The germline gives CDR1 MNHEY, CDR2 SMNVEV (reference sequence). The V end was cut by 3 bases, the J end by 0 bases, with 7 bases between.

The V call is TRBV5-1, the J call TRBJ1-2; 7 positions agree with TRBD1. The CDR3 length is 15 residues. V dropped 4 bases and J dropped 6; count of bases not matched to a gene: 12. CDR1 SGHRS and CDR2 YFSETQ come from the germline V gene. The chain's CDR3 is CASSHGTAEKNGYTF. CDR3 nucleotide sequence: TGCGCCAGCAGCCACGGGACAGCGGAGAAGAATGGCTACACCTTC.

The chain has TRBV7-2 and TRBJ2-7, with D possibly being TRBD1 (6 bases). With 7 bases removed from V and 3 bases from J, the gap between germline ends came to 7 bases. The CDR3 is 11 residues long. The germline V gene encodes CDR1 SGHTA and CDR2 FQGNSA. The CDR3 bases are TGTGCCAGCACCAGGGGCTACGAGCAGTACTTC. This sequence encodes CASTRGYEQYF.

This sequence joins TRBV28 and TRBJ1-2, with D uncertain. V was trimmed by 2 bases and J by 4 bases, leaving 26 bases between them. The CDR3 runs 19 residues. CDR1 MDHEN and CDR2 SYDVKM come from the germline V gene. In DNA form, the CDR3 reads TGTGCCAGCAGTTTACTTAGTTCAGAGGAGGACGCACGAAGCTATGGCTACACCTTC. Translation: CASSLLSSEEDARSYGYTF.

The chain links TRBV15 to TRBJ2-5, with D tentatively TRBD2 (6 bases). This CDR3 spans 15 amino acids. Germline assignment: CDR1 LNHNV and CDR2 YYDKDF (reference sequence). The V end was cut by 4 bases, the J end by 5 bases, with 17 bases between. CDR3 DNA sequence: TGTGCCACCAGCACCGACGCGGGGCCCGCGGAGACCCAGTACTTC. Amino acid sequence: CATSTDAGPAETQYF. The whole variable domain, filled in from reference TRBV15 and TRBJ2-5, reads DAMVIQNPRYQVTQFGKPVTLSCSQTLNHNVMYWYQQKSSQAPKLLFHYYDKDFNNEADTPDNFQSRRPNTSFCFLDIRSPGLGDTAMYLCATSTDAGPAETQYFGPGTRLLVL.

This clone was detected once. The genes are TRBV10-3 and TRBJ2-1; tentatively, D is TRBD2 (6 bases). The germline V gene has CDR1 ENHRY and CDR2 SYGVKD. The germline V and J ends were trimmed by 4 bases and 2 bases, with 12 bases remaining between them. CDR3 length: 15 residues. The CDR3 DNA follows: TGTGCCATCAGTGTGGGGCCGGGAGCCTACAATGAGCAGTTCTTC. Its translation is CAISVGPGAYNEQFF.

This clone was observed a few times. This chain uses TRBV5-8 with TRBJ1-1; TRBD1 is a possible D gene (5 bases). Between the trimmed V and J ends, which lost 4 bases and 3 bases, there was a span of 22 bases. The CDR3 has 17 residues. Germline V gene lookup returns CDR1 SGHTS and CDR2 YDEGEE. The CDR3 nucleotides are TGTGCCAGCAGCCGTCGGAGGGGCGAAAGGTGGGACACTGAAGCTTTCTTT. It translates to CASSRRRGERWDTEAFF.

This chain links TRBV6-5 with TRBJ1-5, with D perhaps TRBD1 (6 bases). Germline V gene data show CDR1 as MNHEY and CDR2 as SVGAGI. The ends were cut back, 6 bases at V and 4 bases at J, with 10 bases in the middle. CDR3 length equals 13 residues. CDR3 loop: CASSRTVNQPQHF. The CDR3 DNA reads TGTGCCAGCAGCCGGACAGTGAATCAGCCCCAGCATTTT.

This clone appeared a single time. The CDR3 DNA is TGTGCCATCAAACCGGACAGGGGGGGGACTGATACGCAGTATTTT. It specifies CAIKPDRGGTDTQYF. The chain couples TRBV10-3 to TRBJ2-3, with 10 bases identical to TRBD1. The V segment lost 7 bases and the J segment 6 bases; nucleotides outside the gene matches: 10. The CDR3 loop spans 15 amino acids. Germline V gene lookup returns CDR1 ENHRY and CDR2 SYGVKD.

The rearrangement uses TRBV7-9 and TRBJ1-2; D is unclear. Germline values: CDR1 SEHNR, CDR2 FQNEAQ (reference sequence). The CDR3 runs 14 residues. Trimming cost V 0 bases and J 4 bases, with 9 bases left between them. In nucleotides, the CDR3 is TGTGCCAGCAGCTTAGCGGTCAGTGTCTATGGCTACACCTTC. Encoded protein: CASSLAVSVYGYTF. Variable domain in full (rest from reference TRBV7-9 and TRBJ1-2): DTGVSQNPRHKITKRGQNVTFRCDPISEHNRLYWYRQTLGQGPEFLTYFQNEAQLEKSRLLSDRFSAERPKGSFSTLEIQRTEQGDSAMYLCASSLAVSVYGYTFGSGTRLTVV.

The chain combines TRBV10-3 with TRBJ2-7, with 11 bases aligning to TRBD2. The length of the CDR3 is 16 residues. Germline-derived CDR1 and CDR2 are ENHRY and SYGVKD. V shed 5 bases and J 6 bases; nucleotides not matched to a gene: 12. CDR3 protein: CAISLEPTGTSGEQYF. The CDR3 nucleotides read TGTGCCATCAGTCTAGAACCAACCGGGACTAGCGGCGAGCAGTACTTC.

This clone was detected a few times. J is TRBJ2-1 and V is TRBV29-1; 7 nucleotides align to TRBD1. Germline CDR1 is SQVTM and CDR2 is ANQGSEA. CDR3 length: 14 amino acids. Trimming removed 1 base from V and 6 bases from J; junction bases left unmatched: 6. The CDR3 coding sequence is TGCAGCGTTGAAGTAACCGGGACAGTCAATGAGCAGTTCTTC. It codes for CSVEVTGTVNEQFF.

The chain uses TRBV11-3 and TRBJ2-3, with D hard to call. Germline values: CDR1 SGHNT, CDR2 YENEEA. The CDR3 has 12 residues. Deletions cut 3 bases from V and 1 base from J, with 2 bases between. The CDR3 bases are TGTGCCAGCAGCTTGCGCACAGATACGCAGTATTTT. Encoded protein: CASSLRTDTQYF.

V usage is TRBV7-2 and J usage is TRBJ1-2, with D perhaps TRBD1 (6 bases). The CDR3 length is 13 residues. Deletions cut 5 bases from V and 4 bases from J, with 11 bases between. Germline CDR1 and CDR2: SGHTA and FQGNSA. This CDR3 reads CASSPEGVYGYTF. CDR3 nucleotide sequence: TGTGCCAGCAGCCCGGAGGGGGTCTATGGCTACACCTTC.

The chain has TRBV5-1 and TRBJ2-5; TRBD2 matches 8 bases. The V gene end was trimmed by 0 bases and the J gene end by 5 bases; junction bases not matched to a gene: 6. Germline assignment: CDR1 SGHRS and CDR2 YFSETQ. CDR3 size: 15 residues. The CDR3 region is CASSLDSGGGETQYF. The CDR3 bases are TGCGCCAGCAGCTTGGACAGTGGCGGGGGGGAGACCCAGTACTTC.

The chain joins TRBV5-6 to TRBJ2-2, with a weak D call TRBD1 (6 bases). The CDR3 has 17 amino acids. Germline V gives CDR1 SGHDT, CDR2 YYEEEE. V was trimmed by 4 bases and J by 0 bases, leaving 16 bases between them. CDR3 residues: CASSAPLDSANTGELFF. CDR3 nucleotides: TGTGCCAGCAGCGCCCCTTTGGACAGCGCGAACACCGGGGAGCTGTTTTTT.

The gene calls are TRBV5-6 and TRBJ2-7; TRBD2 matches at 9 bases. Trimming took 4 bases from V and 2 from J; bases not matched to a gene: 10. The CDR3 loop spans 16 amino acids. The V gene's germline CDR1 is SGHDT and CDR2 YYEEEE. The CDR3 region is CASSRSSSGRPYEQYF. CDR3 bases: TGTGCCAGCAGCCGCTCCTCCAGCGGGAGGCCCTACGAGCAGTACTTC.

This chain links TRBV6-5 with TRBJ2-6; D remains unclear. The germline CDR1 and CDR2 sequences are MNHEY and SVGAGI. Trimming took off 4 bases at V and 1 base at J, with 11 bases between the two ends. The CDR3 covers 16 residues. DNA for the CDR3: TGTGCCAGCAGTTCCCTTCGTTCGTCTGGGGCCAACGTCCTGACTTTC. Protein: CASSSLRSSGANVLTF.

The DNA of the CDR3 is TGTGCCAGCAGCTTAGTTTCAGCGAATGAGCAGTTCTTC. Translating gives CASSLVSANEQFF. The chain has TRBV7-2 and TRBJ2-1; no reliable D call. Per the germline V gene, CDR1 is SGHTA and CDR2 is FQGNSA. Trimming cost V 1 base and J 7 bases, with 8 bases left between them. The CDR3 has 13 residues.

The chain joins TRBV6-1 to TRBJ2-3; D gene ambiguous. V was pared by 2 bases and J by 5 bases, with 8 bases between. CDR1 is MNHNS, CDR2 SASEGT, per germline. The CDR3 totals 13 residues. For the CDR3, the DNA is TGTGCCAGCAGTGAAATAGCTCGAGATACGCAGTATTTT. Its translation is CASSEIARDTQYF.

J is TRBJ1-2 and V is TRBV18; D perhaps matches TRBD1 (5 bases). V gave up 4 bases and J gave up 2 bases, with 14 bases separating them. In germline, CDR1 is KGHSH, CDR2 LQKENI. The CDR3 loop spans 15 amino acids. CDR3 sequence (DNA): TGTGCCAGCTCACTATCGGACACGCTGAACTATGGCTACACCTTC. Protein: CASSLSDTLNYGYTF. Filled out from reference TRBV18 and TRBJ1-2, the complete variable domain reads NAGVMQNPRHLVRRRGQEARLRCSPMKGHSHVYWYRQLPEEGLKFMVYLQKENIIDESGMPKERFSAEFPKEGPSILRIQQVVRGDSAAYFCASSLSDTLNYGYTFGSGTRLTVV.

The rearrangement links TRBV10-2 to TRBJ2-5; D gene ambiguous. This CDR3 spans 12 amino acids. Per germline, CDR1 WSHSY and CDR2 SAAADI. V dropped 8 bases and J dropped 5 bases, with 12 bases sitting between them. In nucleotides, the CDR3 is TGCGCCAGCTCCGGTAGTGGGGAGACCCAGTACTTC. It translates to CASSGSGETQYF.

This clone was seen a single time. The rearrangement joins TRBV6-5 to TRBJ1-2; weak D call: TRBD1 (5 bases). The CDR3 covers 11 residues. From germline, CDR1 is MNHEY and CDR2 SVGAGI. Trimming removed 6 bases at V and 8 bases at J, with 10 bases between. The CDR3 reads CASRREGGYTF. CDR3 nucleotides: TGTGCCAGCAGGCGCGAGGGGGGCTACACCTTC.

The chain is built from TRBV18 and TRBJ1-2; maybe TRBD1 (5 bases). Germline V CDR1 and CDR2: KGHSH, LQKENI. The CDR3 spans 13 residues. Trimming took off 1 base at V and 7 bases at J, with 10 bases between the two ends. The DNA for the CDR3 is TGTGCCAGCTCACCACAGGGGCTGGCTGGCTACACCTTC. Translating gives CASSPQGLAGYTF.

The chain is built from TRBV6-1 and TRBJ1-1; a weak D match, TRBD1 (6 bases). CDR3 length equals 14 residues. The V gene lost 7 bases and the J gene lost 0 bases, with 12 bases spanning the gap. Per germline, CDR1 MNHNS and CDR2 SASEGT. The CDR3: CASNRASMNTEAFF. The DNA of the CDR3 is TGTGCCAGCAACAGGGCTTCCATGAACACTGAAGCTTTCTTT.

The count of this clone is one. The V and J genes are TRBV27 and TRBJ2-1; the D gene is possibly TRBD2 (5 bases). The germline V gene encodes CDR1 MNHEY and CDR2 SMNVEV (reference sequence). V lost 10 bases to trimming and J lost 5 bases, with 15 bases between them. CDR3 length: 13 amino acids. For the CDR3, the DNA is TGTGCCACCAGCTCGAGCGGTAACAATGAGCAGTTCTTC. Translating it yields CATSSSGNNEQFF.

This clone was seen a single time. This chain links TRBV11-2 with TRBJ2-5, with TRBD2 identical over 7 bases. Germline lookup yields CDR1 SGHAT and CDR2 FQNNGV. The junction had 14 bases not matched to a gene; V was cut back by 4 bases and J by 3 bases. CDR3 size: 17 residues. In DNA, the CDR3 is TGTGCCAGCAGCTCCGGTGGGGTTTGGGGGAGGGAAGAGACCCAGTACTTC. This sequence encodes CASSSGGVWGREETQYF.

This sequence joins TRBV10-2 and TRBJ2-2; 10 nucleotides agree with TRBD1. The CDR3 runs to 13 residues. J lost 5 bases, V lost 6 bases, and 0 bases had no gene match. Germline lookup yields CDR1 WSHSY and CDR2 SAAADI. CDR3 coding DNA: TGCGCCAGCAGGGGACAGGGGACCGGGGAGCTGTTTTTT. It specifies CASRGQGTGELFF.

To note about this clone: A junction end diverges from the germline sequence, so it may reflect a read error. The rearrangement uses TRBV7-7 and TRBJ2-5; D gene ambiguous. Germline V gives CDR1 SSHAT, CDR2 FNYEAQ (reference sequence). CDR3 length: 13 residues. The DNA for the CDR3 is TGTGCTAGCAGCTTAGGAGCCGGTGGGACCCAGTACTTC. It yields the protein CASSLGAGGTQYF.

V gene TRBV4-1 combines with J gene TRBJ2-7; no firm D call. V lost 3 bases and J 5 bases, leaving 11 bases between the germline ends. The CDR3 loop spans 13 amino acids. Per germline, CDR1 MGHRA and CDR2 YSYEKL. This CDR3 reads CASSQGSIHEQYF. Written as DNA, the CDR3 is TGCGCCAGCAGCCAGGGCAGTATCCACGAGCAGTACTTC.

The V gene is TRBV7-8, the J gene TRBJ1-1; the D is unclear. Germline V gene data show CDR1 as SGHVS and CDR2 as FQNEAQ. The CDR3 length is 14 residues. V was clipped by 4 bases and J by 3 bases, with 12 bases between them. This chain's CDR3 is CASSSSTAYTEAFF. The CDR3 DNA sequence: TGTGCCAGCAGCTCATCTACAGCTTACACTGAAGCTTTCTTT.

The V and J genes are TRBV4-3 and TRBJ2-1; TRBD2 matches 9 bases. Germline assignment: CDR1 LGHNA and CDR2 YSLEER. The ends lost 0 bases at V and 8 bases at J; junction bases unmatched: 5. The CDR3 is 15 residues long. The CDR3 protein is CASSQESGRSYEQFF. In DNA form, the CDR3 reads TGCGCCAGCAGCCAAGAAAGCGGGAGGAGCTATGAGCAGTTCTTC.